This TCR beta chain appears in the sequencing data of a study of beta chain features in type 1 diabetes. Study-wide results and limits: Any role of HLA type in TCRB rearrangement remained unresolved here. Shortening of TCRB CDR3s, moderate but significant, appeared in all four CD4+ subsets of Type 1 diabetes patients. A pattern of fewer insertions and more deletions at VDJ junctions was seen in type 1 diabetes patients. Whatever favoring of shorter templates PCR might show would apply equally to patients and controls.

With respect to this clone: Its antigen remains unidentified.

The CDR3 is made up of 11 amino acids. Per germline, CDR1 DFQATT and CDR2 SNEGSKA (reference sequence). The trim removed 6 bases at V and 9 bases at J, leaving 7 bases unmatched. Expressed TCRB transcripts were sequenced because the isolated RNA had all been reverse transcribed beforehand. Clones were read by immunoSEQ multiplex PCR, and TCRdb kept only the in-frame ones, dropping some. This table has a few hundred thousand clones, over 8.5% appearing once. Each sorted fraction was over 98% pure. The source of this sequence is a man younger than 40 with type 1 diabetes. V and J are TRBV20-1 and TRBJ2-7; 8 positions agree with TRBD2. Sequencing was performed on central memory CD4+ T cells from blood. In DNA form, the CDR3 reads TGCAGTGCCGGTTACAGCGGGAGGCAGTACTTC. Translated, it gives CSAGYSGRQYF.